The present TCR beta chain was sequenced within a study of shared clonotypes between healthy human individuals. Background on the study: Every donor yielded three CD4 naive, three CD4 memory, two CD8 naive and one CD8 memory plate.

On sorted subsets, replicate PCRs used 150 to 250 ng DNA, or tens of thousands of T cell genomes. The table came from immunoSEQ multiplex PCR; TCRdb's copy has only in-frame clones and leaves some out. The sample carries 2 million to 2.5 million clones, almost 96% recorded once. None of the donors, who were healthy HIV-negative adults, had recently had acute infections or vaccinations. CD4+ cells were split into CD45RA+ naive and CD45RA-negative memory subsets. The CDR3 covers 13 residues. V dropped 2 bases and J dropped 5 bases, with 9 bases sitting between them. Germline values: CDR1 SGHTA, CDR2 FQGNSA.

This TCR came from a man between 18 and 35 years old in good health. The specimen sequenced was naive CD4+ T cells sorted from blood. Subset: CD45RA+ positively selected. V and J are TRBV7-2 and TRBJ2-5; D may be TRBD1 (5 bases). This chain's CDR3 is CASSLKKGETQYF. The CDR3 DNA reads TGTGCCAGCAGCTTAAAAAAGGGGGAGACCCAGTACTTC.